One sample yielded the 14 T cell receptor beta chains listed below, sequenced in a study of blood T cells in healthy people across ages. Primers used in a second PCR of roughly 6 to 11 cycles were a sample-barcoded 5' primer and a J-beta primer mix. TCRdb re-analysed the 5' RACE reads in MiXCR, keeping a single row per CDR3 protein. This table has 1.2 million to 1.5 million distinct CDR3 sequences, 42% appearing once. Sequencing used blood. The receptors here all came from a woman aged 18-30 years in good health.

For this clonotype: A much bigger clone sits one base away, suggesting this may be a read error. V is TRBV5-1 and J is TRBJ2-5; D might be TRBD1 (5 bases). The end of the DNA is better explained by TRBJ2-7, so the J call may be wrong. The CDR3 extends over 15 amino acids. CDR1 and CDR2 from the germline V gene are SGHRS and YFSETQ. The CDR3 loop reads CASSSSDTYSCEQYF. CDR3 sequence (DNA): TGCGCCAGCAGCTCCTCGGACACCTACTCCTGCGAGCAGTACTTC.

This clonotype was observed a handful of times. V and J are TRBV12-3 or TRBV12-4 and TRBJ2-7; D could derive from TRBD1 or TRBD2 (5 bases each). The CDR3 is 13 amino acids. The V end was cut by 6 bases, the J end by 6 bases, with 15 bases between. The CDR3, as DNA: TGTGCCAGCAGCTGGGACGGGTCCGGCGAGCAGTACTTC. Its protein product is CASSWDGSGEQYF.

This rearrangement joins TRBV5-1 to TRBJ2-5, with TRBD1 identical over 7 bases. V was pared by 5 bases and J by 4 bases, with 8 bases of the junction left unmatched. This CDR3 contains 14 residues. Germline lookup yields CDR1 SGHRS and CDR2 YFSETQ. For the CDR3, the DNA is TGCGCCAGCAGAACCGGACAGGTCCCAGAGACCCAGTACTTC. Residues: CASRTGQVPETQYF.

J is TRBJ2-1 and V is TRBV11-2; possible D gene TRBD2, 6 bases. Germline CDR1 reads SGHAT; CDR2 reads FQNNGV. V lost 0 bases to trimming and J lost 0 bases, with 12 bases between them. There are 17 residues in the CDR3. CDR3 sequence (DNA): TGTGCCAGCAGCTTAGATGTGGGACTGAGCTCCTACAATGAGCAGTTCTTC. Its translation is CASSLDVGLSSYNEQFF.

This clonotype came up a few times. The rearrangement links TRBV2 to TRBJ2-7; D not resolved. Germline lookup yields CDR1 SNHLY and CDR2 FYNNEI. The length of the CDR3 is 11 residues. Trimming removed 4 bases at V and 5 bases at J, with 6 bases between. Here the CDR3 reads CASSGAHEQYF. In DNA form, the CDR3 reads TGTGCCAGCAGTGGCGCCCACGAGCAGTACTTC. Complete variable domain (other parts from reference TRBV2 and TRBJ2-7): EPEVTQTPSHQVTQMGQEVILRCVPISNHLYFYWYRQILGQKVEFLVSFYNNEISEKSEIFDDQFSVERPDGSNFTLKIRSTKLEDSAMYFCASSGAHEQYFGPGTRLTVT.

This chain joins TRBV30 and TRBJ1-2; D might be TRBD1 (5 bases). Germline CDR1 is GTSNPN and CDR2 is SVGIG (reference sequence). V was cut by 2 bases and J by 2 bases, with 12 bases left in between. CDR3 length equals 14 residues. The DNA for the CDR3 is TGTGCCTGGAGTACACAGGTCCCAAACTATGGCTACACCTTC. This sequence encodes CAWSTQVPNYGYTF.

The chain is built from TRBV6-1 and TRBJ2-1; 7 nucleotides match TRBD2. Per germline, CDR1 MNHNS and CDR2 SASEGT. This CDR3 is 15 amino acids long. Trimming removed 4 bases from V and 3 bases from J; junction bases left unmatched: 6. CDR3 sequence: CASSGGSPFYNEQFF. DNA for the CDR3: TGTGCCAGCAGTGGCGGGAGTCCCTTCTACAATGAGCAGTTCTTC.

The genes are TRBV30 and TRBJ2-1; D is uncertain. Looked up from germline, CDR1 is GTSNPN and CDR2 is SVGIG (reference sequence). The V and J ends lost 5 bases and 7 bases respectively, with 3 bases between them. This CDR3 is 9 amino acids long. CDR3 amino acids: CAWGNEQFF. The DNA of the CDR3 is TGTGCCTGGGGAAATGAGCAGTTCTTC.

The chain is built from TRBV28 and TRBJ2-2, with 12 bases lining up with TRBD2. The CDR3 runs to 16 residues. J lost 6 bases, V lost 5 bases, and 7 bases had no gene match. CDR1 and CDR2 from the germline V gene are MDHEN and SYDVKM. In DNA form, the CDR3 reads TGTGCCAGCAGTCCACGACTAGCGGGGGTATCCGGGGAGCTGTTTTTT. Its translation: CASSPRLAGVSGELFF.

A few counts support this clonotype. V and J are TRBV2 and TRBJ2-3; D uncertain. V lost 8 bases and J 4 bases, leaving 10 bases between the germline ends. The CDR3 is 12 amino acids. The germline gives CDR1 SNHLY, CDR2 FYNNEI. For the CDR3, the DNA is TGTGCCAGCGTTACGGCTCCAGATACGCAGTATTTT. This translates into CASVTAPDTQYF.

The rearrangement joins TRBV10-3 to TRBJ2-1, with D maybe TRBD2 (6 bases). Germline CDR1 is ENHRY and CDR2 is SYGVKD. Trimming cost V 8 bases and J 7 bases, with 15 bases left between them. This CDR3 region has 13 residues. The chain's CDR3 is CAISAGMGNEQFF. CDR3 nucleotides: TGTGCCATCTCGGCGGGGATGGGGAATGAGCAGTTCTTC.

In this sample, this clonotype turned up many times. The chain employs TRBV15 and TRBJ2-6; D is perhaps TRBD1 (5 bases). With 3 bases removed from V and 0 bases from J, the gap between germline ends came to 15 bases. The CDR3 has 18 residues. Germline-derived CDR1 and CDR2 are LNHNV and YYDKDF (reference sequence). The CDR3 region is CATSSLRQTISGANVLTF. The CDR3 DNA reads as TGTGCCACCAGCAGTCTGAGACAGACCATCTCTGGGGCCAACGTCCTGACTTTC.

The rearrangement uses TRBV28 and TRBJ2-3; D unclear. Germline CDR1 reads MDHEN; CDR2 reads SYDVKM. This CDR3 has 18 residues. Trimming pared 4 bases from V and 2 bases from J, leaving 22 bases between. The CDR3, as DNA: TGTGCCAGCAGTTCCCAAATCCACTACAAGGGCAACACAGATACGCAGTATTTT. This encodes CASSSQIHYKGNTDTQYF.

V and J are TRBV29-1 and TRBJ2-7, with TRBD1 matching over 10 bases. Germline CDR1 is SQVTM and CDR2 is ANQGSEA. V was pared by 6 bases and J by 6 bases, with 11 bases of the junction left unmatched. CDR3 length equals 14 residues. CDR3 bases: TGCAGCGTCTCGACTAGACAGGGGGCGGGCGAGCAGTACTTC. Encoded protein: CSVSTRQGAGEQYF.